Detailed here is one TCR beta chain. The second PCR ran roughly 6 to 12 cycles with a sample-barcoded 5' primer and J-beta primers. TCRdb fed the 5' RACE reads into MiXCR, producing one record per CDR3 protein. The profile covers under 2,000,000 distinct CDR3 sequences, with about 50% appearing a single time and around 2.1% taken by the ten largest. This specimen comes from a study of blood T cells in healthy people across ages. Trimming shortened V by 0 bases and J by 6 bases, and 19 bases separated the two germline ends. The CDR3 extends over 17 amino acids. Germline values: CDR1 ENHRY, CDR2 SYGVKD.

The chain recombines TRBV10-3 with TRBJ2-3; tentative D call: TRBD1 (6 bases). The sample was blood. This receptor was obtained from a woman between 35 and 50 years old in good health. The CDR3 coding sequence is TGTGCCATCAGTGAGTCGGGGGCCAACCGAAGATCGGATACGCAGTATTTT. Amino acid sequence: CAISESGANRRSDTQYF.